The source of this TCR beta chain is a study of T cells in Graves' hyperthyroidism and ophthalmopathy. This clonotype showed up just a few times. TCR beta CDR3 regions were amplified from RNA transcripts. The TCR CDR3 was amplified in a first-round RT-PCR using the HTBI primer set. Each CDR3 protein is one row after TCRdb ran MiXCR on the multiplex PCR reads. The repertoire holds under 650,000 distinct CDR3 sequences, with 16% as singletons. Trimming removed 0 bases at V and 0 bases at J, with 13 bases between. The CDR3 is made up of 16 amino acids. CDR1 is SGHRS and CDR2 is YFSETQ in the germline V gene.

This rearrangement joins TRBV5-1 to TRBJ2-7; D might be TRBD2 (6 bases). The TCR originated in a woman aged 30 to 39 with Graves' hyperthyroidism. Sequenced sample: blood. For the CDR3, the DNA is TGCGCCAGCAGCTTGGGCGCGGGGCTACGCTCCTACGAGCAGTACTTC. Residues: CASSLGAGLRSYEQYF. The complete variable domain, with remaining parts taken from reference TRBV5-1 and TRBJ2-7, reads KAGVTQTPRYLIKTRGQQVTLSCSPISGHRSVSWYQQTPGQGLQFLFEYFSETQRNKGNFPGRFSGRQFSNSRSEMNVSTLELGDSALYLCASSLGAGLRSYEQYFGPGTRLTVT.